This is a list of T cell receptor beta chains from one sample in a study of PD-1 blockade in mismatch repair-deficient tumors. Sequencing used immunoSEQ multiplex PCR; TCRdb keeps in-frame clones, though not all of them. The sample holds 9,400 or so clones, roughly nine tenths seen once. These receptors' antigens are unknown. The sequences come from cells cultured in vitro, collected from a patient treated with pembrolizumab. The receptors were gathered from an adult with mismatch repair-deficient cancer. The CDR3 runs from the conserved cysteine through the conserved F or W. A D gene is named only where the DNA matches it firmly. The size entry is marked missing in some rows and otherwise reads once, few, many or a size class.

TRBV21-1	TRBJ2-7	.	16	.	CASSNPRGGRSYEQYF	TGTGCCAGCAGCAATCCCAGGGGAGGCAGATCCTACGAGCAGTACTTC
TRBV9	TRBJ1-3	.	11	.	CASSRGNTIYF	TGTGCCAGCAGCAGAGGAAACACCATATATTTT
TRBV5-1	TRBJ2-2	.	14	.	CASSLSNIGGELFF	TGCGCCAGCAGCCTGTCGAATATCGGCGGGGAGCTGTTTTTT
TRBV9	TRBJ1-2	.	16	.	CASSSFYLSSDYGYTF	TGTGCCAGCAGCTCTTTCTACCTGAGTTCAGACTATGGCTACACCTTC
TRBV5-8	TRBJ1-5	TRBD1	15	.	CASSFYRGHNQPQHF	TGTGCCAGCAGCTTCTACAGGGGACACAATCAGCCCCAGCATTTT
TRBV4-1	TRBJ1-1	.	17	.	CASSQARTGMVNTEAFF	TGCGCCAGCAGCCAAGCTAGAACAGGGATGGTAAACACTGAAGCTTTCTTT
TRBV5-6	TRBJ2-3	.	16	.	CASSFPGAEGTDTQYF	TGTGCCAGCAGCTTTCCAGGGGCGGAGGGCACAGATACGCAGTATTTT
TRBV6-6	TRBJ1-2	TRBD1	15	.	CASSYSDRVDYGYTF	TGTGCCAGCAGTTACTCGGACAGGGTGGACTATGGCTACACCTTC
TRBV21-1	TRBJ1-5	.	16	once	CASSKHRTGSNQPQHF	TGTGCCAGCAGCAAACACCGGACAGGAAGCAATCAGCCCCAGCATTTT
TRBV2	TRBJ2-4	.	18	.	CASSLGSRVPSAKNIQYF	TGTGCCAGCAGTCTCGGCTCCAGGGTTCCGTCGGCCAAAAACATTCAGTACTTC
TRBV6-6	TRBJ2-7	.	14	.	CASSYSKPPYEQYF	TGTGCCAGCAGTTACTCGAAACCCCCTTACGAGCAGTACTTC
TRBV6-1	TRBJ1-4	TRBD1	16	.	CASSAGQGGTNEKLFF	TGTGCCAGCAGTGCGGGCCAGGGGGGAACTAATGAAAAACTGTTTTTT
TRBV29-1	TRBJ1-1	TRBD1	15	.	CSVGTGAGVSSEAFF	TGCAGCGTTGGGACAGGGGCAGGAGTGTCGTCTGAAGCTTTCTTT
TRBV18	TRBJ2-1	TRBD2	16	.	CASSGPGLAGGTEQFF	TGTGCCAGCTCAGGACCGGGACTAGCGGGTGGTACGGAGCAGTTCTTC
TRBV30	TRBJ2-4	TRBD2	12	.	CAWRAGENIQYF	TGTGCCTGGAGGGCGGGAGAAAACATTCAGTACTTC
TRBV5-1	TRBJ1-1	.	16	.	CASSLGQRTVNTEAFF	TGCGCCAGCAGCTTGGGTCAAAGGACGGTGAACACTGAAGCTTTCTTT
TRBV5-1	TRBJ2-1	TRBD2	15	.	CASSDTSGSYNEQFF	TGCGCCAGCAGCGATACTAGCGGGTCGTACAATGAGCAGTTCTTC
TRBV27	TRBJ1-2	TRBD1	14	.	CASSSGQGYYGYTF	TGTGCCAGCAGTTCGGGACAGGGCTACTATGGCTACACCTTC
TRBV27	TRBJ2-5	.	12	.	CASSLTAGVKYF	TGTGCCAGCAGTTTAACGGCAGGGGTGAAGTACTTC
TRBV19	TRBJ2-3	TRBD1	15	.	CASSIQGANTDTQYF	TGTGCCAGTAGTATACAGGGGGCGAACACAGATACGCAGTATTTT
TRBV5-1	TRBJ2-7	TRBD2	14	.	CASSLARGTYEQYF	TGCGCCAGCAGCTTGGCGCGGGGGACCTACGAGCAGTACTTC
TRBV11-3	TRBJ1-1	.	12	.	CASSPMNTEAFF	TGTGCCAGCAGCCCTATGAACACTGAAGCTTTCTTT
TRBV5-1	TRBJ2-6	TRBD1	16	.	CASSLGQGAGANVLTF	TGCGCCAGCAGCTTGGGACAGGGGGCGGGGGCCAACGTCCTGACTTTC
TRBV6-5	TRBJ1-4	TRBD1	15	.	CASRTDRGGGEKLFF	TGTGCCAGCAGAACGGACAGGGGAGGAGGGGAAAAACTGTTTTTT
TRBV2	TRBJ2-4	.	16	.	CASSATSLIAKNIQYF	TGTGCCAGCAGTGCTACTAGCCTAATAGCCAAAAACATTCAGTACTTC
TRBV21-1	TRBJ2-7	.	17	.	CAGEVLAGGSCSYEQYF	TGTGCCGGGGAAGTCCTAGCGGGAGGTTCTTGCAGCTACGAGCAGTACTTC
TRBV28	TRBJ2-7	TRBD1	13	.	CASSSRQGYEQYF	TGTGCCAGCAGTTCCAGACAGGGTTACGAGCAGTACTTC
TRBV19	TRBJ1-2	TRBD1	14	once	CASIRTGEVYGYTF	TGTGCCAGTATTAGGACAGGGGAGGTTTATGGCTACACCTTC
TRBV18	TRBJ2-7	.	14	.	CASSPSPTTYEQYF	TGTGCCAGCTCACCAAGTCCAACTACCTACGAGCAGTACTTC
TRBV4-1	TRBJ2-7	.	13	.	CASSQGSAYEQYF	TGCGCCAGCAGCCAAGGTTCGGCCTACGAGCAGTACTTC
TRBV7-9	TRBJ1-4	TRBD1	14	.	CASSYRGDNEKLFF	TGTGCCAGCAGCTACAGGGGGGACAATGAAAAACTGTTTTTT
TRBV7-8	TRBJ2-5	TRBD2	14	.	CASSLWTSQETQYF	TGTGCCAGCAGCTTATGGACTAGTCAGGAGACCCAGTACTTC
TRBV28	TRBJ2-7	TRBD2	14	.	CASNSLAGVYEQYF	TGTGCCAGCAACTCCCTAGCGGGAGTGTACGAGCAGTACTTC
TRBV6-1	TRBJ1-3	.	13	.	CASREVYRNTIYF	TGTGCCAGCAGGGAAGTTTATCGGAACACCATATATTTT
TRBV9	TRBJ2-1	.	19	.	CASSVDGRGAGPSGNEQFF	TGTGCCAGCAGCGTAGACGGCAGGGGCGCCGGGCCTAGCGGTAATGAGCAGTTCTTC
TRBV28	TRBJ2-7	.	12	.	CASSFLIYEQYF	TGTGCCAGCAGTTTTCTCATATACGAGCAGTACTTC
TRBV7-9	TRBJ2-7	.	14	.	CASSLAAGAREQYF	TGTGCCAGCAGCTTAGCGGCAGGGGCCCGCGAGCAGTACTTC
TRBV15	TRBJ2-7	TRBD2	15	.	CATSREASGRNRQYF	TGTGCCACCAGCAGAGAGGCTAGCGGGAGGAATAGGCAGTACTTC
TRBV4-1	TRBJ1-2	.	16	once	CASSAPTGSGGYGYTF	TGCGCCAGCAGCGCTCCAACAGGGTCCGGGGGGTATGGCTACACCTTC
TRBV9	TRBJ2-7	.	14	once	CASSVGGPAYEQYF	TGTGCCAGCAGCGTAGGAGGGCCGGCCTACGAGCAGTACTTC
TRBV27	TRBJ2-7	TRBD1	14	.	CASSHYRGTYEQYF	TGTGCCAGCAGTCATTACAGGGGGACCTACGAGCAGTACTTC
TRBV30	TRBJ2-3	TRBD2	14	.	CASPLAGVTDTQYF	TGTGCCTCCCCACTAGCGGGAGTCACAGATACGCAGTATTTT
TRBV7-2	TRBJ2-1	.	12	.	CASSWIGVEQFF	TGTGCCAGCAGCTGGATAGGAGTTGAGCAGTTCTTC
TRBV13	TRBJ2-7	TRBD2	14	.	CASSLRAGTYEQYF	TGTGCCAGCAGCTTACGAGCGGGGACCTACGAGCAGTACTTC
TRBV5-4	TRBJ2-7	.	15	.	CASSVWDTSTYEQYF	TGTGCCAGCAGCGTCTGGGATACCTCTACGTACGAGCAGTACTTC
TRBV27	TRBJ1-2	TRBD1	19	.	CASSLLGLRAQGSNYGYTF	TGTGCCAGCAGTTTATTGGGGCTTAGGGCACAGGGGAGCAACTATGGCTACACCTTC
TRBV20-1	TRBJ2-1	.	11	once	CSFKEYNEQFF	TGCAGTTTCAAAGAGTACAATGAGCAGTTCTTC
TRBV27	TRBJ2-3	.	12	.	CASSLLTDTQYF	TGTGCCAGCAGTTTACTCACAGATACGCAGTATTTT